Below are 6 T cell receptor beta chains sequenced from a single sample in a study of blood T cell repertoires in COVID-19. Using immunoSEQ multiplex PCR, the repertoire was profiled, and TCRdb retains in-frame clones only, with some absent. The data hold approximately 330,000 clones, with 80% to 90% observed a single time. The source material was peripheral blood. The receptor set was obtained from a man younger than 40 with COVID-19, enrolled during active disease.

This clone was detected only once. The chain carries TRBV11-2 and TRBJ2-5; the match to TRBD2 covers 9 bases. The germline V gene has CDR1 SGHAT and CDR2 FQNNGV. J gave up 5 bases and V 3 bases, and 19 bases lay outside the gene matches. The CDR3 covers 19 residues. CDR3 DNA: TGTGCCAGCAGCTTCCCCGGGGAACTAGCGGGTGGGGGACGGGAGACCCAGTACTTC. It encodes CASSFPGELAGGGRETQYF.

This chain uses TRBV24-1 with TRBJ1-4, with 7 bases fitting TRBD1. The CDR3 is made up of 15 amino acids. Trimming took 4 bases from V and 7 from J; bases not matched to a gene: 8. Germline V gene data show CDR1 as KGHDR and CDR2 as SFDVKD. CDR3 loop: CATSDSGGSGEKLFF. For the CDR3, the DNA is TGTGCCACCAGTGACTCAGGGGGATCCGGTGAAAAACTGTTTTTT.

The genes are TRBV4-1 and TRBJ2-7, with a possible D match to TRBD1 (6 bases). V lost 3 bases to trimming and J lost 1 base, with 7 bases between them. The CDR3 spans 13 residues. Germline loops: CDR1 MGHRA, CDR2 YSYEKL. This chain's CDR3 is CASSHTGSYEQYF. CDR3 DNA sequence: TGCGCCAGCAGCCATACAGGGTCCTACGAGCAGTACTTC.

V usage is TRBV11-2 and J usage is TRBJ2-2; D unresolved. Germline CDR1 reads SGHAT; CDR2 reads FQNNGV. CDR3 length: 13 amino acids. V dropped 5 bases and J dropped 4 bases, with 8 bases sitting between them. The CDR3 DNA sequence: TGTGCCAGCAGCCCTTCCCGCACCGGGGAGCTGTTTTTT. Its protein product is CASSPSRTGELFF.

This chain links TRBV7-2 with TRBJ1-1; D possibly corresponds to TRBD1 (5 bases). The V gene lost 4 bases and the J gene lost 3 bases, with 18 bases spanning the gap. Per the germline V gene, CDR1 is SGHTA and CDR2 is FQGNSA. This CDR3 comprises 16 residues. The CDR3 protein is CASSSFLMLGDTEAFF. CDR3 DNA: TGTGCCAGCAGCTCCTTCCTCATGTTAGGGGACACTGAAGCTTTCTTT.

J is TRBJ2-3 and V is TRBV15, with a weak D call TRBD2 (6 bases). The CDR3 sequence is 15 residues long. CDR1 and CDR2 from the germline V gene are LNHNV and YYDKDF (reference sequence). With 2 bases removed from V and 0 bases from J, the gap between germline ends came to 9 bases. The CDR3 DNA is TGTGCCACCAGCAGAAAAAGCGGGAGCACAGATACGCAGTATTTT. Translation: CATSRKSGSTDTQYF.